The clone carrying this T cell receptor (beta chain) has a count of ten or more. Its antigen is undetermined. RNA transcripts served as the template for amplifying TCR beta CDR3 regions. First-round RT-PCR with HTBI primers amplified the TCR CDR3 region. TCRdb processed the multiplex PCR reads anew with MiXCR; each CDR3 protein has one entry. The sample yields about 250,000 distinct CDR3 sequences, over 20% seen once. Any patient presenting with uncontrolled infection, other autoimmune disease, pregnancy or lactation was left out. This sample holds PBMCs from under 11 ml fresh peripheral blood. These data are taken from a study of T cells in Graves' hyperthyroidism and ophthalmopathy. Study findings and constraints: The model's output predicted ophthalmopathy at a median of roughly 6 months prior to onset. Using 13 V-J features, a model discriminated ophthalmopathy from stable hyperthyroidism.

This clonotype was sampled from a woman aged 35 to 49 with Graves' ophthalmopathy. Sequencing was performed on blood.

The chain's CDR3 is CASSGPAGASEQYF. The CDR3 DNA is TGTGCCAGCAGTGGGCCAGCGGGAGCTTCCGAGCAGTACTTC. The chain recombines TRBV2 with TRBJ2-7, with 8 positions matching TRBD2. The CDR3 spans 14 residues. Germline assignment: CDR1 SNHLY and CDR2 FYNNEI. The V gene end was trimmed by 4 bases and the J gene end by 6 bases; junction bases not matched to a gene: 8.